What follows are 10 T cell receptor beta chains derived from one specimen sequenced in a study of cytomegalovirus exposure and HLA in healthy donors. In the PCR, 60 Vbeta and 13 Jbeta primers were used. The data were produced by immunoSEQ multiplex PCR, yet TCRdb's version contains in-frame clones alone and is incomplete. Found here are some 76,000 clones, approximately 70% of them singletons; the top ten hold 4.9%. Source material: PBMCs. Receptors were obtained from a man between 60 and 75 years old in good health and CMV-seropositive.

The chain has TRBV19 and TRBJ1-3; 8 bases agree with TRBD1. The CDR3 sequence is 14 residues long. After removal of 5 bases from V and 9 bases from J, the junction contained 9 bases not matched to a gene. CDR1 and CDR2 (germline): LNHDA, SQIVND (reference sequence). The CDR3, as DNA: TGTGCCAGTAGTCCGTGGACAGGGTTAAGCACCATATATTTT. Protein: CASSPWTGLSTIYF.

J is TRBJ2-2 and V is TRBV19, with D tentatively TRBD2 (5 bases). Trimming removed 5 bases at V and 5 bases at J, with 15 bases between. The CDR3 has 15 residues. From germline, CDR1 is LNHDA and CDR2 SQIVND (reference sequence). The CDR3: CASSGSGRRTGELFF. Written as DNA, the CDR3 is TGTGCCAGTAGTGGAAGCGGTCGAAGGACCGGGGAGCTGTTTTTT.

The rearrangement joins TRBV2 to TRBJ1-5; D call uncertain. Germline assignment: CDR1 SNHLY and CDR2 FYNNEI. Between the trimmed V and J ends, which lost 5 bases and 4 bases, there was a span of 15 bases. There are 15 residues in the CDR3. The CDR3 loop reads CASSPPQNGNQPQHF. CDR3 nucleotide sequence: TGTGCCAGCAGTCCCCCCCAGAACGGGAATCAGCCCCAGCATTTT.

The chain joins TRBV6-5 to TRBJ2-7, with D unresolved. Trimming took off 6 bases at V and 3 bases at J, with 9 bases between the two ends. Per germline, CDR1 MNHEY and CDR2 SVGAGI. The CDR3 covers 12 residues. The CDR3 region is CASSGSSYEQYF. The CDR3 coding sequence is TGTGCCAGCAGCGGTAGCAGCTACGAGCAGTACTTC.

The rearrangement links TRBV6-1 to TRBJ2-5, with D tentatively TRBD2 (6 bases). Germline-derived CDR1 and CDR2 are MNHNS and SASEGT. V lost 3 bases, J lost 2 bases, and 13 bases lay in between. The CDR3 has 15 amino acids. The DNA of the CDR3 is TGTGCCAGCAGTGATATAACGGGAGTACAAGAGACCCAGTACTTC. Amino acids: CASSDITGVQETQYF.

This clone turned up a few times. This CDR3 is CASSATLFGEGQRATQYF. The CDR3 DNA reads TGTGCCAGCAGTGCCACCCTCTTTGGGGAGGGCCAAAGAGCGACCCAGTACTTC. This sequence joins TRBV25-1 and TRBJ2-5, with TRBD2 identical over 7 bases. Trimming removed 4 bases from V and 7 bases from J; junction bases left unmatched: 21. Germline V gene data show CDR1 as MGHDK and CDR2 as SYGVNS. The CDR3 spans 18 residues.

This clone came up a few times. V and J are TRBV30 and TRBJ1-1, with a tentative D call TRBD1 (6 bases). CDR3 length: 12 residues. V was trimmed by 7 bases and J by 7 bases, leaving 16 bases between them. CDR1 and CDR2 (germline): GTSNPN, SVGIG (reference sequence). The CDR3 DNA is TGTGCCTCAAGCAGGGGCCCGGATGAAGCTTTCTTT. The encoded protein is CASSRGPDEAFF.

V gene TRBV7-3 combines with J gene TRBJ2-3; 12 bases line up with TRBD2. V trimming: 1 base; J trimming: 5 bases; junction bases outside the gene matches: 16. Germline V gives CDR1 SGHTA, CDR2 FQGTGA. The CDR3 has 20 residues. CDR3 in DNA: TGTGCCAGCAGCTTAATCCCCCGGACTAGCGGGACCAATAAGGGAGATACGCAGTATTTT. It translates to CASSLIPRTSGTNKGDTQYF. Full variable domain (rest looked up from reference TRBV7-3 and TRBJ2-3): GAGVSQTPSNKVTEKGKYVELRCDPISGHTALYWYRQSLGQGPEFLIYFQGTGAADDSGLPNDRFFAVRPEGSVSTLKIQRTERGDSAVYLCASSLIPRTSGTNKGDTQYFGPGTRLTVL.

The CDR3 nucleotides read TGTGCCAGCAGTGAAGCCGGGACAGGAGTGGGTCAGCCCCAGCATTTT. It encodes CASSEAGTGVGQPQHF. This sequence joins TRBV2 and TRBJ1-5; 8 nucleotides agree with TRBD1. V was clipped by 0 bases and J by 6 bases; unmatched bases: 7. The CDR3 runs 16 residues. The germline gives CDR1 SNHLY, CDR2 FYNNEI. Full variable domain (remainder filled in from reference TRBV2 and TRBJ1-5): EPEVTQTPSHQVTQMGQEVILRCVPISNHLYFYWYRQILGQKVEFLVSFYNNEISEKSEIFDDQFSVERPDGSNFTLKIRSTKLEDSAMYFCASSEAGTGVGQPQHFGDGTRLSIL.

This rearrangement joins TRBV9 to TRBJ2-7, with D perhaps matching TRBD2 (6 bases). Trimming took 3 bases from V and 0 from J, leaving 13 bases between them. Germline values: CDR1 SGDLS, CDR2 YYNGEE. This CDR3 spans 15 amino acids. The CDR3 bases are TGTGCCAGCAGCGCCCCCGGGACTCCCTCCTACGAGCAGTACTTC. This translates into CASSAPGTPSYEQYF.